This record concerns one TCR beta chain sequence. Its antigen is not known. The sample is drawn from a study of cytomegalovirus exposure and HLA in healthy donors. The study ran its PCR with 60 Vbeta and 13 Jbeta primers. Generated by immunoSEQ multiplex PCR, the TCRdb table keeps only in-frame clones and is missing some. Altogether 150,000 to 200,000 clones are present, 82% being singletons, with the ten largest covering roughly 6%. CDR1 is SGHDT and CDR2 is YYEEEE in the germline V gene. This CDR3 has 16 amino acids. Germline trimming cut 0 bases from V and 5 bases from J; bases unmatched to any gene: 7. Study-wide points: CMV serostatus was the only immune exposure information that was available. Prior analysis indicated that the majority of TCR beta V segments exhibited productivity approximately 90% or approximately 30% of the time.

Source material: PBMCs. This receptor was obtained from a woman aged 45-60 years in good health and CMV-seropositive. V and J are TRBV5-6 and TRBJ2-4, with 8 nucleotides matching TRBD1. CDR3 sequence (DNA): TGTGCCAGCAGCTTGGGCGACCGGACAGGGCAAAACATTCAGTACTTC. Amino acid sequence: CASSLGDRTGQNIQYF.